This TCR beta chain comes out of a study of T cells in Graves' hyperthyroidism and ophthalmopathy. Study findings and constraints: A model using 13 V-J features told ophthalmopathy apart from stable hyperthyroidism.

V was pared by 6 bases and J by 4 bases, with 14 bases of the junction left unmatched. Germline V gene sequence: CDR1 MNHNS, CDR2 SASEGT. The CDR3 is made up of 16 amino acids. Ten or more counts support this clonotype. Antigen unknown. Amplified TCR beta CDR3 regions derived from RNA transcripts. Researchers ran a first-round RT-PCR on the TCR CDR3 using the HTBI primer set. Using its own MiXCR run on the multiplex PCR reads, TCRdb lists one record per CDR3 protein. The sample has about 520,000 distinct CDR3 sequences, about 24% seen once. Inclusion characteristics of ophthalmopathy patients comprised a Clinical Activity Score of at least 3, a NOSPECS grade of at least 4, and duration under 3 months.

The specimen was blood. J is TRBJ1-2 and V is TRBV6-1; 7 positions agree with TRBD1. The TCR comes from a woman aged 25 to 39 with Graves' ophthalmopathy. CDR3 sequence reads: CASSRTFRQGGYGYTF. Written as DNA, the CDR3 is TGTGCCAGCAGCCGAACTTTTAGACAGGGCGGCTATGGCTACACCTTC.